This record concerns one T cell receptor beta chain sequence. In the source study's methods: Reference gene primer amplification gave nucleated cell count estimates. The table came from immunoSEQ multiplex PCR; TCRdb's copy has only in-frame clones and leaves some out. V and J calls and clone size follow that table, whereas D and trimming were derived from the DNA. The data contain around 200,000 clones, 65% to 85% of them singletons. Trimming pared 5 bases from V and 0 bases from J, leaving 11 bases between. Germline V lookup: CDR1 LNHDA, CDR2 SQIVND (reference sequence). The CDR3 has 15 amino acids. The source of the sample is a study of blood T cell repertoires in COVID-19. For the study at large: Material from acute and convalescent COVID-19 was sourced from the United States, Italy and Spain.

The source material was peripheral blood. The clonotype originates from a man aged 50-60 years with active or convalescent COVID-19. J is TRBJ2-1 and V is TRBV19, with a weak D call TRBD2 (5 bases). The CDR3 protein is CASSAAGGSYNEQFF. Written as DNA, the CDR3 is TGTGCCAGTAGTGCGGCGGGCGGCTCCTACAATGAGCAGTTCTTC. The full variable domain, rest sourced from reference TRBV19 and TRBJ2-1, is DGGITQSPKYLFRKEGQNVTLSCEQNLNHDAMYWYRQDPGQGLRLIYYSQIVNDFQKGDIAEGYSVSREKKESFPLTVTSAQKNPTAFYLCASSAAGGSYNEQFFGPGTRLTVL.